These T cell receptor beta chains were read from a single sample in a study of blood T cell repertoires in COVID-19. Sequenced by immunoSEQ multiplex PCR; TCRdb stores in-frame clones only, minus some. The sample contains just over 350,000 clones, about 88% of which appear only once. Source material: peripheral blood. Source of these receptors: a woman aged 55-70 years with COVID-19, enrolled during active disease. Both conserved end residues are trimmed from each CDR3. D genes are given only for firm matches.

V gene,J gene,D gene,CDR3 protein
TRBV3-1/TRBV3-2,TRBJ2-3,TRBD2,ASSWALAVSTDTQY
TRBV30,TRBJ1-6,.,AWSVPGANSPLH
TRBV6-5,TRBJ2-2,.,AARRVGNTGELF
TRBV30,TRBJ2-3,TRBD1,AWIIGTGDSATRFLGGTDTQY
TRBV9,TRBJ2-1,TRBD1,ASSVNRDRGSNEQF
TRBV12-3/TRBV12-4,TRBJ2-5,.,ASSFQKTQY
TRBV7-3,TRBJ1-1,TRBD1,ASSPGGTEAF
TRBV4-1,TRBJ1-3,.,ASSQPWGGSGNTIY
TRBV25-1,TRBJ1-1,.,ASSDPRREGTEAF
TRBV10-3,TRBJ1-1,.,AISESTDYTEAF
TRBV7-3,TRBJ2-1,.,ASSLQWANEQF
TRBV6-5,TRBJ1-2,.,ASSYSNRGDYGYT
TRBV4-3,TRBJ2-7,TRBD1,ASSQQPGQSYEQY
TRBV5-1,TRBJ2-7,.,ASSLASRSSSYEQY
TRBV11-3,TRBJ2-3,.,ASSDRQLDTQY
TRBV3-1/TRBV3-2,TRBJ1-2,TRBD1,ASSQDWDREYGYT